This passage covers 22 T cell receptor beta chains from one sample sequenced in a study of blood T cell repertoires in COVID-19. Sequencing used immunoSEQ multiplex PCR; TCRdb keeps in-frame clones, though not all of them. Here the sample spans over 130,000 clones, nearly 80% being singletons. Sequenced material: PBMCs or T cells enriched from blood (not recorded which). All receptors derive from a woman between 45 and 60 years old who had recovered from COVID-19.

The chain combines TRBV30 with TRBJ1-2, with D possibly TRBD1 on 5 matching bases. CDR1 GTSNPN and CDR2 SVGIG come from the germline V gene (reference sequence). The length of the CDR3 is 12 residues. Between the trimmed V and J ends, which lost 4 bases and 4 bases, there was a span of 10 bases. Written as DNA, the CDR3 is TGTGCCTGGACCCAGGGAGGCTATGGCTACACCTTC. It is translated as CAWTQGGYGYTF.

V usage is TRBV12-3 or TRBV12-4 and J usage is TRBJ1-5, with TRBD1 matching over 9 bases. CDR3 length: 13 residues. The J segment lost 5 bases and the V segment lost 7 bases, leaving 3 bases of the junction unmatched. CDR3 DNA sequence: TGTGCCAGCAAGGGACAGGGTCATCAGCCCCAGCATTTT. This gives the protein CASKGQGHQPQHF.

This sequence joins TRBV27 and TRBJ1-4; 7 bases are a match to TRBD1. Unmatched junction bases numbered 7, after V lost 10 bases and J lost 8 bases. The CDR3 contains 12 residues. Germline CDR1 is MNHEY and CDR2 is SMNVEV (reference sequence). The CDR3 sequence is CATRQGREKLFF. In DNA, the CDR3 is TGTGCCACCCGACAGGGACGGGAAAAACTGTTTTTT.

The genes are TRBV5-6 and TRBJ2-6; unclear D gene. The V end was cut by 4 bases, the J end by 4 bases, with 6 bases between. CDR3 length: 13 residues. Per germline, CDR1 SGHDT and CDR2 YYEEEE. CDR3 in amino acids: CASSQAGANVLTF. CDR3 DNA: TGTGCCAGCAGCCAAGCCGGGGCCAACGTCCTGACTTTC. Combining the CDR3 with reference TRBV5-6 and TRBJ2-6 gives the whole variable domain DAGVTQSPTHLIKTRGQQVTLRCSPKSGHDTVSWYQQALGQGPQFIFQYYEEEERQRGNFPDRFSGHQFPNYSSELNVNALLLGDSALYLCASSQAGANVLTFGAGSRLTVL.

The chain links TRBV24-1 to TRBJ2-2, with 8 nucleotides matching TRBD2. The germline V gene has CDR1 KGHDR and CDR2 SFDVKD. The junction had 8 bases not matched to a gene; V was cut back by 5 bases and J by 1 base. CDR3 length: 17 residues. The CDR3 loop is CATSGRGAGGNTGELFF. DNA of the CDR3: TGTGCCACCAGTGGCCGGGGGGCGGGAGGGAACACCGGGGAGCTGTTTTTT.

This chain links TRBV7-3 with TRBJ2-1, with a possible D match to TRBD2 (5 bases). V shed 1 base and J shed 0 bases, with 7 bases lying between them. Germline lookup yields CDR1 SGHTA and CDR2 FQGTGA. The CDR3 loop spans 15 amino acids. CDR3: CASSLRGLSYNEQFF. The CDR3 region has the DNA TGTGCCAGCAGCTTAAGAGGGCTCTCCTACAATGAGCAGTTCTTC.

The chain recombines TRBV7-3 with TRBJ2-3; 11 bases are shared with TRBD2. Germline-derived CDR1 and CDR2 are SGHTA and FQGTGA. V shed 10 bases, J shed 3 bases, and the junction held 6 bases outside the gene matches. The CDR3 runs 14 residues. The CDR3 nucleotides read TGTGCCACTCCACTAGCGGGAGAAACAGATACGCAGTATTTT. Amino acids: CATPLAGETDTQYF.

This clone appeared once. V usage is TRBV7-9 and J usage is TRBJ2-3, with D maybe TRBD1 (6 bases). Trimming pared 2 bases from V and 1 base from J, leaving 7 bases between. CDR3 length equals 14 residues. Germline V gene sequence: CDR1 SEHNR, CDR2 FQNEAQ (reference sequence). CDR3 DNA: TGTGCCAGCAGCTTACCAGGGGGCACAGATACGCAGTATTTT. Protein product: CASSLPGGTDTQYF. The variable domain in full, with the rest retrieved from reference TRBV7-9 and TRBJ2-3, is DTGVSQNPRHKITKRGQNVTFRCDPISEHNRLYWYRQTLGQGPEFLTYFQNEAQLEKSRLLSDRFSAERPKGSFSTLEIQRTEQGDSAMYLCASSLPGGTDTQYFGPGTRLTVL.

This sequence joins TRBV9 and TRBJ1-2, with unresolved D. V was shortened by 2 bases and J by 4 bases, with 9 bases between the two germline ends. Germline loops: CDR1 SGDLS, CDR2 YYNGEE. The CDR3 has 13 amino acids. CDR3 coding DNA: TGTGCCAGCAGCGTTGACGGCGGCTATGGCTACACCTTC. Amino acids: CASSVDGGYGYTF.

This chain links TRBV10-2 with TRBJ2-5; D is unresolved. The V end lost 4 bases, the J end lost 1 base, and 4 bases lay between the germline ends. The CDR3 runs to 12 residues. The germline gives CDR1 WSHSY, CDR2 SAAADI. The CDR3 region has the DNA TGCGCCAGCAGTGTCCGCCAAGAGACCCAGTACTTC. Translated: CASSVRQETQYF.

Written as DNA, the CDR3 is TGTGCCAGCTCACCACCGCGAGCGGGGGGTCAAGAGACCCAGTACTTC. Its protein is CASSPPRAGGQETQYF. The chain is built from TRBV18 and TRBJ2-5; 9 nucleotides match TRBD2. The CDR3 is 16 residues long. Germline loops: CDR1 KGHSH, CDR2 LQKENI. V was clipped by 0 bases and J by 2 bases; unmatched bases: 4.

The genes are TRBV18 and TRBJ1-1; TRBD1 matches 11 bases. Unmatched junction bases numbered 4, after V lost 6 bases and J lost 10 bases. The germline V gene encodes CDR1 KGHSH and CDR2 LQKENI. This CDR3 has 12 residues. CDR3 coding DNA: TGTGCCAGCTCTCAGGACAGGGGGCGAGCTTTCTTT. This gives the protein CASSQDRGRAFF.

The rearrangement links TRBV18 to TRBJ2-1; TRBD2 aligns across 13 bases. This CDR3 has 15 residues. Trimming removed 5 bases from V and 5 bases from J; junction bases left unmatched: 3. Germline lookup yields CDR1 KGHSH and CDR2 LQKENI. CDR3 loop: CASSVGLAGNNEQFF. CDR3 coding DNA: TGTGCCAGCTCAGTGGGACTAGCGGGGAACAATGAGCAGTTCTTC.

With regard to this clone: The same CDR3 is also encoded by other DNA sequences in this sample. The V gene is TRBV6-5, the J gene TRBJ1-4, with D perhaps TRBD1 (5 bases). The germline CDR1 and CDR2 sequences are MNHEY and SVGAGI. The CDR3 is 16 amino acids. Between the trimmed V and J ends, which lost 0 bases and 1 base, there was a span of 9 bases. CDR3 in DNA: TGTGCCAGCAGTTACTCCTCAGGGCGAACTAATGAAAAACTGTTTTTT. Its translation is CASSYSSGRTNEKLFF.

This clone came up a few times. The chain couples TRBV10-1 to TRBJ2-1; 14 nucleotides agree with TRBD2. CDR1 WNHNN and CDR2 SYGVQD come from the germline V gene (reference sequence). With 6 bases clipped from V and 4 bases from J, the junction kept 8 bases outside the gene matches. The length of the CDR3 is 17 residues. CDR3 residues: CASSPTGTSGGYNEQFF. DNA for the CDR3: TGCGCCAGCAGCCCCACCGGGACTAGCGGGGGTTACAATGAGCAGTTCTTC.

This chain uses TRBV9 with TRBJ1-1; TRBD1 agrees at 7 bases. The CDR3 is made up of 14 amino acids. CDR1 is SGDLS, CDR2 YYNGEE, per germline. The V gene end was trimmed by 0 bases and the J gene end by 4 bases; junction bases not matched to a gene: 3. The CDR3 DNA sequence: TGTGCCAGCAGCGTAGTAGCAGGGGGCACTGAAGCTTTCTTT. The encoded protein is CASSVVAGGTEAFF.

This rearrangement joins TRBV25-1 to TRBJ1-2; D gene unclear. The ends were cut back, 0 bases at V and 2 bases at J, with 4 bases in the middle. Germline V gene data show CDR1 as MGHDK and CDR2 as SYGVNS. This CDR3 comprises 13 residues. The CDR3 loop is CASSEYENYGYTF. The CDR3 nucleotides are TGTGCCAGCAGTGAATACGAGAACTATGGCTACACCTTC.

This chain joins TRBV4-2 and TRBJ1-5, with 10 bases fitting TRBD1. The CDR3 is 18 amino acids. After removal of 0 bases from V and 9 bases from J, the junction contained 14 bases not matched to a gene. Germline CDR1 is LGHNA and CDR2 is YNFKEQ. CDR3 residues: CASSQDLTGQGPQGPQHF. Written as DNA, the CDR3 is TGTGCCAGCAGCCAAGATTTAACGGGACAGGGGCCGCAGGGGCCCCAGCATTTT.

V and J are TRBV5-1 and TRBJ2-3; TRBD2 might be the D (5 bases). CDR1 is SGHRS, CDR2 YFSETQ, per germline. Trimming took 0 bases from V and 2 from J, leaving 10 bases between them. The CDR3 consists of 15 residues. CDR3 DNA: TGCGCCAGCAGCTTGGCACTAGGCTCCACAGATACGCAGTATTTT. It yields the protein CASSLALGSTDTQYF. Variable domain in full (rest from reference TRBV5-1 and TRBJ2-3): KAGVTQTPRYLIKTRGQQVTLSCSPISGHRSVSWYQQTPGQGLQFLFEYFSETQRNKGNFPGRFSGRQFSNSRSEMNVSTLELGDSALYLCASSLALGSTDTQYFGPGTRLTVL.

For the CDR3, the DNA is TGTGCCAGCAGTCCGACAGTTCGTTTCACTGAAGCTTTCTTT. The encoded protein is CASSPTVRFTEAFF. The rearrangement joins TRBV27 to TRBJ1-1, with TRBD1 as a possible D gene (5 bases). Germline CDR1 MNHEY, CDR2 SMNVEV (reference sequence). V was trimmed by 5 bases and J by 4 bases, leaving 14 bases between them. This CDR3 has 14 amino acids.

The chain joins TRBV5-1 to TRBJ2-7; 10 positions match TRBD1. The CDR3 is 14 residues long. Germline assignment: CDR1 SGHRS and CDR2 YFSETQ. V lost 6 bases to trimming and J lost 2 bases; unmatched junction nucleotides: 5. CDR3 DNA sequence: TGCGCCAGCACCCGGGACAGGGGACCCTACGAGCAGTACTTC. This codes for CASTRDRGPYEQYF.

DNA of the CDR3: TGTGCCAGCAGCCGCGGACAGGCCTATAATTCACCCCTCCACTTT. Protein: CASSRGQAYNSPLHF. The chain carries TRBV11-2 and TRBJ1-6; TRBD1 agrees at 7 bases. Losses at the gene ends were 5 bases for V and 2 bases for J; bases not matched to a gene: 3. Per germline, CDR1 SGHAT and CDR2 FQNNGV. This CDR3 contains 15 residues.